These 4 T cell receptor beta chains originate from one sample sequenced in a study of response to subunit inactivated influenza vaccine. TCRdb recomputed calls from the RT-PCR reads with MiXCR, one row per CDR3 protein. The repertoire holds about 190,000 distinct CDR3 sequences, with about 15% as singletons. Sequencing was performed on CD8+ T cells sorted from PBMCs, taken 4 to 6 days after vaccination. The receptors stem from a man in his fifties or sixties who received an inactivated influenza vaccine.

The table lists this clonotype with many counts. V gene TRBV4-1 combines with J gene TRBJ2-3, with D possibly TRBD2 on 6 matching bases. CDR1 is MGHRA, CDR2 YSYEKL, per germline. V was trimmed by 4 bases and J by 2 bases, leaving 10 bases between them. The CDR3 is 14 amino acids. This CDR3 is CASSRREITDTQYF. DNA of the CDR3: TGCGCCAGCAGCCGCCGGGAGATCACAGATACGCAGTATTTT.

This clonotype was seen repeatedly, ten times or more. V and J are TRBV12-3 or TRBV12-4 and TRBJ2-4; D uncertain. The ends were cut back, 3 bases at V and 0 bases at J, with 12 bases in the middle. The CDR3 extends over 16 amino acids. In nucleotides, the CDR3 is TGTGCCAGCAGTTTGGAAGAAACCCTAGCCAAAAACATTCAGTACTTC. This sequence encodes CASSLEETLAKNIQYF.

The rearrangement uses TRBV20-1 and TRBJ2-1; maybe TRBD2 (5 bases). V shed 4 bases and J shed 4 bases, with 11 bases lying between them. Germline V gives CDR1 DFQATT, CDR2 SNEGSKA (reference sequence). There are 13 residues in the CDR3. The CDR3, as DNA: TGCAGTGCTAACCCTAGCTCGTACAATGAGCAGTTCTTC. As protein: CSANPSSYNEQFF.

This clonotype was detected ten times or more. V usage is TRBV7-8 and J usage is TRBJ2-5, with 9 bases identical to TRBD2. V shed 5 bases, J shed 7 bases, and the junction held 8 bases outside the gene matches. Germline V CDR1 and CDR2: SGHVS, FQNEAQ. The CDR3 length is 14 residues. The CDR3 DNA reads TGTGCCAGCAGCCCATTAGTACTAGCGGGGACCCAGTACTTC. Translation gives CASSPLVLAGTQYF.